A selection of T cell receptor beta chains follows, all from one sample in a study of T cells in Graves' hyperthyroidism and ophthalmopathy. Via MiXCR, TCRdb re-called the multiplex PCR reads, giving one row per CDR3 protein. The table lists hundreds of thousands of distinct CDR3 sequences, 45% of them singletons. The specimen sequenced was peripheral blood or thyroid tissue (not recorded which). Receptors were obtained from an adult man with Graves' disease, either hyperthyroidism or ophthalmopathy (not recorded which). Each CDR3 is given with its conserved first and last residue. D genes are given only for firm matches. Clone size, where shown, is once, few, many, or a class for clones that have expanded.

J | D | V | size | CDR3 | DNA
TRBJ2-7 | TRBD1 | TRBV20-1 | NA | CSVKGQGAREQYF | TGCAGTGTCAAGGGACAGGGGGCGCGCGAGCAGTACTTC
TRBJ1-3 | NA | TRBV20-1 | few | CSARDTGQLNTIYF | TGCAGTGCTAGAGATACAGGACAGTTAAACACCATATATTTT
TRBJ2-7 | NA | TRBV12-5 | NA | CASGLVTYEQYF | TGTGCTAGTGGTTTGGTGACATACGAGCAGTACTTC
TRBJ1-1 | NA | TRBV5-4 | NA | CASSLEWWANTEAFF | TGTGCCAGCAGCTTGGAATGGTGGGCTAACACTGAAGCTTTCTTT
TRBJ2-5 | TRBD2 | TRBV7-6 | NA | CASSSTFSGGLGETQYF | TGTGCCAGCAGCTCTACTTTTAGCGGGGGGTTGGGAGAGACCCAGTACTTC
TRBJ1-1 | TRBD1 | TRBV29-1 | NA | CSSLDRGSTEAFF | TGCAGCAGCTTGGACAGGGGGAGCACTGAAGCTTTCTTT
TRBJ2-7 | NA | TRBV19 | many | CASSMGPYEQYF | TGTGCCAGTAGTATGGGGCCCTACGAGCAGTACTTC
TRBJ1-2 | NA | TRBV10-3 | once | CATGQSSYTF | TGTGCCACCGGACAGAGTAGCTACACCTTC
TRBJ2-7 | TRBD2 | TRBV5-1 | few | CASSLETSGRTYEQYF | TGCGCCAGCAGCTTAGAGACTAGCGGGAGAACCTACGAGCAGTACTTC
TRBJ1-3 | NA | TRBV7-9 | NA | CASSSFRGGGNTIYF | TGTGCCAGCAGCTCATTCAGGGGCGGTGGAAACACCATATATTTT
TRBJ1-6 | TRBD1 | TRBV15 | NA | CATSRGTGDSPLHF | TGTGCCACCAGCAGAGGGACAGGGGATTCACCCCTCCACTTT
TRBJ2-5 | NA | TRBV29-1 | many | CSVSPQGGETQYF | TGCAGCGTTTCCCCTCAGGGCGGGGAGACCCAGTACTTC
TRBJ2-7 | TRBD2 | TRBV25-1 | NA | CASKWAGGEQYF | TGTGCCAGCAAGTGGGCGGGGGGCGAGCAGTACTTC
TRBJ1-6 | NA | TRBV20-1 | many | CSAAVDSPLHF | TGCAGTGCCGCAGTGGACTCACCCCTCCACTTT
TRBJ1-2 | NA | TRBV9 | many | CASSGRQGEDGYTF | TGTGCCAGCAGCGGACGTCAGGGTGAGGATGGCTACACCTTC
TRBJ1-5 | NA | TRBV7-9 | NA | CASSLDKGHSNQPQHF | TGTGCCAGCAGCTTGGACAAGGGGCACAGCAATCAGCCCCAGCATTTT
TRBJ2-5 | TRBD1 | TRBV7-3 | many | CASSLQGAGETQYF | TGTGCCAGCAGCTTACAGGGGGCTGGAGAGACCCAGTACTTC
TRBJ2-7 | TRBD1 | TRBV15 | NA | CATGTVGHEQYF | TGTGCCACCGGGACAGTAGGCCACGAGCAGTACTTC
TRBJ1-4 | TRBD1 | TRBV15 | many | CATSGGQGGEKLFF | TGTGCCACCAGCGGGGGACAGGGAGGCGAAAAACTGTTTTTT
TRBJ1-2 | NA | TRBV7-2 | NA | CASSRIQTGAGYTF | TGTGCCAGCAGTAGAATTCAGACAGGTGCGGGCTACACCTTC
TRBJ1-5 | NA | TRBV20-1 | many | CSASFMDGSNQPQHF | TGCAGTGCTAGTTTTATGGATGGAAGCAATCAGCCCCAGCATTTT
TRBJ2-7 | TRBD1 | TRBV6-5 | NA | CASSYGTGDSYEQYF | TGTGCCAGCAGTTACGGGACAGGGGACTCCTACGAGCAGTACTTC
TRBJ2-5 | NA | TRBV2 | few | CASSEESGLQGETQYF | TGTGCCAGCAGTGAAGAGTCCGGTTTACAGGGAGAGACCCAGTACTTC